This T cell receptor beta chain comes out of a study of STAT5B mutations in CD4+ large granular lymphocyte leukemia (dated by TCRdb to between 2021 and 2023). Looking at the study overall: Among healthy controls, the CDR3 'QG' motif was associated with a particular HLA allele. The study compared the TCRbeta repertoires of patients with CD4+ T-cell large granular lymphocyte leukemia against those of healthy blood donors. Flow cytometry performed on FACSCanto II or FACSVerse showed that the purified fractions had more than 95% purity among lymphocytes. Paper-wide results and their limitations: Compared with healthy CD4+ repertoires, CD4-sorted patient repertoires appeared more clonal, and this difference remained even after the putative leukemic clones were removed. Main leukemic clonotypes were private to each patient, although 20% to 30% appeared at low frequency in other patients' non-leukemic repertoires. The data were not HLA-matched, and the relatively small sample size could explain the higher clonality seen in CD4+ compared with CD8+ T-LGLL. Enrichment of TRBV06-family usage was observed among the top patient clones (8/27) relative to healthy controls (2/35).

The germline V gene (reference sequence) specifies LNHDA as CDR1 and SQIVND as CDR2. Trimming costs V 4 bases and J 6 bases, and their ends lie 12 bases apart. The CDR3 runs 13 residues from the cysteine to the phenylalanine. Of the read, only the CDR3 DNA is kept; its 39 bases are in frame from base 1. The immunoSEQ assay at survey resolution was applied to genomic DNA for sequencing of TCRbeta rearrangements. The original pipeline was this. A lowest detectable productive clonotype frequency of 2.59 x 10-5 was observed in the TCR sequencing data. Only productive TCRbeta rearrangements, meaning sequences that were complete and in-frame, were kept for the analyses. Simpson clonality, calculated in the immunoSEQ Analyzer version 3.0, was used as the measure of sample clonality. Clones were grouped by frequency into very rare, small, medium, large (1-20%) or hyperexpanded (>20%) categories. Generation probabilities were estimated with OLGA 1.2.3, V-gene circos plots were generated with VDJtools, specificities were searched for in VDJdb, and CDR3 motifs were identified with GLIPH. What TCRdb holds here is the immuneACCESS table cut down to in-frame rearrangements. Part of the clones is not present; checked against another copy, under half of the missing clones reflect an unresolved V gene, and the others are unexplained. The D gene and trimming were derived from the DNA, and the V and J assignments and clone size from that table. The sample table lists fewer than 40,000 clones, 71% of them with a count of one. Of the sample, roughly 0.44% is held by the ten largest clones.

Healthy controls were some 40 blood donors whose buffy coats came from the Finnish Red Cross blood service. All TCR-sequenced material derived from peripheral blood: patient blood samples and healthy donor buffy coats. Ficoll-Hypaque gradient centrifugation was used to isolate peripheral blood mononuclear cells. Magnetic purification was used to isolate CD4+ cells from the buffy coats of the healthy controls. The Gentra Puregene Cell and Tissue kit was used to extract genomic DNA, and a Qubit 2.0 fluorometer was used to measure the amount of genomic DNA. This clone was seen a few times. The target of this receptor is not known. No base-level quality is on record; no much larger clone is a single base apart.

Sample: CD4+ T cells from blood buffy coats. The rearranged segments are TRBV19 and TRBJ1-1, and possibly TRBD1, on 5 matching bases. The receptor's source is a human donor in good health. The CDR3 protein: CASSTRAGSEAFF. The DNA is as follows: TGTGCCAGTAGTACCCGGGCAGGGTCTGAAGCTTTCTTT.